Detailed here is one TCR beta chain. Researchers processed graft tissue to release intraepithelial and lamina propria lymphocytes. These data come from a study of graft-versus-host responses after intestinal transplantation. Background on the study: Recipients across the board were started on anti-thymocyte globulin induction, then kept on tacrolimus and steroids for approximately three years.

The data were produced by immunoSEQ multiplex PCR, yet TCRdb's version contains in-frame clones alone and is incomplete. The data hold tens of thousands of clones, with roughly 87% observed a single time. V shed 6 bases and J shed 7 bases, with 15 bases lying between them. CDR1 is MNHEY, CDR2 SMNVEV, per germline (reference sequence). This CDR3 is 13 amino acids long. The receptor comes from a human patient who received an intestinal transplant, so some T cells may come from the graft donor. The sequencing here drew on ileum tissue, taken 200 to 210 days after intestinal transplant. The chain has TRBV27 and TRBJ1-2; no reliable D call. The CDR3 bases are TGTGCCAGCAGAGCCGGGCCCCTAAGTGGCTACACCTTC. It codes for CASRAGPLSGYTF.